Listed below are T cell receptor beta chains from one sample, sequenced in a study of long-term antiretroviral therapy in people with HIV. Here immunoSEQ multiplex PCR was the method, and the copy in TCRdb shows in-frame clones only, minus some. The table lists about 35,000 clones, 82% of them singletons, with around 13% in the top ten. The starting material was unsorted PBMCs, obtained 0.3 years after starting antiretroviral therapy. These receptors originate from a man aged 18-30 years with HIV. The CDR3 runs from the conserved cysteine through the conserved F or W. Fields, in order: V gene, J gene, CDR3 length, clone size, D gene, CDR3 protein, CDR3 DNA. The D gene is left open where the match is weak. Some rows mark clone size as missing; the rest say once, few, many or name a class of expanded clone.

V: TRBV5-1
J: TRBJ2-1
length: 16
size: .
D: TRBD2
CDR3: CASSLQLAGAYNEQFF
DNA: TGCGCCAGCAGCTTGCAGCTAGCGGGAGCCTACAATGAGCAGTTCTTC

V: TRBV7-3
J: TRBJ2-1
length: 15
size: .
D: TRBD1
CDR3: CASSSQTGYDNEQFF
DNA: TGTGCCAGCAGCTCGCAGACAGGGTACGACAATGAGCAGTTCTTC

V: TRBV19
J: TRBJ1-1
length: 12
size: once
D: TRBD1
CDR3: CASQGGYTEAFF
DNA: TGTGCCAGCCAGGGGGGGTACACTGAAGCTTTCTTT

V: TRBV7-9
J: TRBJ2-5
length: 14
size: .
D: .
CDR3: CASSLGPFGETQYF
DNA: TGTGCCAGCAGCTTGGGACCGTTCGGAGAGACCCAGTACTTC

V: TRBV2
J: TRBJ1-2
length: 12
size: .
D: .
CDR3: CASTPHSYGYTF
DNA: TGTGCCAGCACCCCACACAGCTATGGCTACACCTTC

V: TRBV6-6
J: TRBJ2-3
length: 16
size: .
D: .
CDR3: CASSRPLGAGTDTQYF
DNA: TGTGCCAGCAGTCGCCCTCTGGGCGCTGGCACAGATACGCAGTATTTT

V: TRBV14
J: TRBJ2-7
length: 15
size: .
D: .
CDR3: CASSQRRLSSYEQYF
DNA: TGTGCCAGCAGCCAGAGGAGACTCAGCTCCTACGAGCAGTACTTC

V: TRBV10-3
J: TRBJ2-7
length: 13
size: .
D: TRBD1
CDR3: CATSGTGTYEQYF
DNA: TGTGCCACGTCCGGGACAGGGACCTACGAGCAGTACTTC

V: TRBV5-5
J: TRBJ2-7
length: 15
size: .
D: .
CDR3: CASSFGGALPLEQYF
DNA: TGTGCCAGCAGCTTTGGTGGGGCTCTCCCCCTGGAGCAGTACTTC

V: TRBV7-2
J: TRBJ2-6
length: 17
size: .
D: .
CDR3: CASSAQLSGAGANVLTF
DNA: TGTGCCAGCAGCGCACAGTTGTCCGGGGCTGGGGCCAACGTCCTGACTTTC

V: TRBV7-8
J: TRBJ1-1
length: 13
size: once
D: .
CDR3: CASSRMGNTEAFF
DNA: TGTGCCAGCAGCCGGATGGGGAACACTGAAGCTTTCTTT

V: TRBV2
J: TRBJ1-5
length: 16
size: .
D: .
CDR3: CASSEGTGYSNQPQHF
DNA: TGTGCCAGCAGTGAAGGTACCGGATATAGCAATCAGCCCCAGCATTTT

V: TRBV14
J: TRBJ1-5
length: 18
size: .
D: TRBD1
CDR3: CASSHPRDRAYSNQPQHF
DNA: TGTGCCAGCAGCCACCCCCGGGACAGGGCATATAGCAATCAGCCCCAGCATTTT

V: TRBV6-4
J: TRBJ2-1
length: 16
size: .
D: TRBD2
CDR3: CASSLGLAGDYNEQFF
DNA: TGTGCCAGCAGTCTGGGACTAGCGGGAGACTACAATGAGCAGTTCTTC

V: TRBV13
J: TRBJ2-1
length: 16
size: .
D: TRBD2
CDR3: CASSPSGTNLYNEQFF
DNA: TGTGCCAGCAGCCCTAGCGGGACAAATCTATACAATGAGCAGTTCTTC

V: TRBV29-1
J: TRBJ2-1
length: 13
size: .
D: TRBD2
CDR3: CSVASGSVNEQFF
DNA: TGCAGCGTTGCCAGCGGGAGTGTGAATGAGCAGTTCTTC

V: TRBV15
J: TRBJ2-1
length: 15
size: .
D: TRBD2
CDR3: CATSTGAGGPDEQFF
DNA: TGTGCCACCAGCACCGGGGCGGGAGGGCCCGATGAGCAGTTCTTC

V: TRBV25-1
J: TRBJ1-5
length: 13
size: .
D: .
CDR3: CASSEAGNQPQHF
DNA: TGTGCCAGCAGTGAGGCAGGGAATCAGCCCCAGCATTTT

V: TRBV29-1
J: TRBJ2-3
length: 16
size: .
D: .
CDR3: CSVEDRRASSTDTQYF
DNA: TGCAGCGTTGAAGATCGAAGAGCCTCGAGCACAGATACGCAGTATTTT

V: TRBV19
J: TRBJ1-2
length: 14
size: once
D: .
CDR3: CASSYPGQRNGYTF
DNA: TGTGCCAGTAGTTACCCCGGACAAAGGAATGGCTACACCTTC

V: TRBV30
J: TRBJ1-2
length: 19
size: few
D: .
CDR3: CAWSVRLIFIGQTDYGYTF
DNA: TGTGCCTGGAGTGTACGCTTAATATTTATCGGACAGACTGATTATGGCTACACCTTC

V: TRBV29-1
J: TRBJ2-7
length: 12
size: .
D: .
CDR3: CSVGALPGEQYF
DNA: TGCAGCGTTGGGGCCCTCCCCGGCGAGCAGTACTTC

V: TRBV7-8
J: TRBJ2-5
length: 13
size: .
D: .
CDR3: CASSLRLQETQYF
DNA: TGTGCCAGCAGCTTACGACTGCAAGAGACCCAGTACTTC

V: TRBV28
J: TRBJ1-5
length: 11
size: .
D: .
CDR3: CASSLGQPQHF
DNA: TGTGCCAGCAGTTTAGGTCAGCCCCAGCATTTT

V: TRBV7-9
J: TRBJ1-1
length: 14
size: .
D: .
CDR3: CASSLNPPGGDAFF
DNA: TGTGCCAGCAGCTTAAATCCTCCGGGGGGGGACGCTTTCTTT

V: TRBV4-1
J: TRBJ1-4
length: 13
size: .
D: .
CDR3: CASKKSGIEKLFF
DNA: TGCGCCAGCAAAAAATCGGGGATTGAAAAACTGTTTTTT

V: TRBV4-3
J: TRBJ1-5
length: 15
size: few
D: .
CDR3: CASSQDGASNQPQHF
DNA: TGCGCCAGCAGCCAAGATGGAGCTAGCAATCAGCCCCAGCATTTT

V: TRBV19
J: TRBJ2-7
length: 16
size: .
D: .
CDR3: CASRGVRDTGSYEQYF
DNA: TGTGCCAGTCGGGGGGTACGGGACACCGGCTCCTACGAGCAGTACTTC

V: TRBV9
J: TRBJ2-2
length: 13
size: .
D: .
CDR3: CASSVGISGELFF
DNA: TGTGCCAGCAGCGTAGGAATTTCCGGGGAGCTGTTTTTT

V: TRBV7-6
J: TRBJ2-7
length: 15
size: .
D: .
CDR3: CASSPSSDSSYEQYF
DNA: TGTGCCAGCAGCCCGAGTTCTGACAGCTCCTACGAGCAGTACTTC

V: TRBV9
J: TRBJ2-5
length: 14
size: .
D: .
CDR3: CASSPSQGLETQYF
DNA: TGTGCCAGCAGCCCTAGTCAGGGTTTGGAGACCCAGTACTTC

V: TRBV7-9
J: TRBJ2-7
length: 15
size: .
D: TRBD1
CDR3: CASSPKDRELYEQYF
DNA: TGTGCCAGCAGCCCCAAGGACAGGGAGCTCTACGAGCAGTACTTC

V: TRBV9
J: TRBJ2-7
length: 16
size: .
D: .
CDR3: CASSVLPRASTYEQYF
DNA: TGTGCCAGCAGCGTATTACCGAGGGCCTCCACCTACGAGCAGTACTTC

V: TRBV15
J: TRBJ1-1
length: 13
size: few
D: .
CDR3: CATSRDPRTEAFF
DNA: TGTGCCACCAGCAGAGATCCCAGGACTGAAGCTTTCTTT

V: TRBV11-2
J: TRBJ2-7
length: 16
size: .
D: TRBD2
CDR3: CASSLGGLAGFYEQYF
DNA: TGTGCCAGCAGCCTCGGGGGACTAGCGGGTTTCTACGAGCAGTACTTC

V: TRBV5-1
J: TRBJ2-3
length: 17
size: .
D: TRBD2
CDR3: CASSSAPSGGATDTQYF
DNA: TGCGCCAGCAGCTCGGCCCCTAGCGGGGGGGCCACAGATACGCAGTATTTT

V: TRBV6-4
J: TRBJ2-1
length: 13
size: .
D: .
CDR3: CASSEASFSEQFF
DNA: TGTGCCAGCAGTGAGGCTAGTTTTAGTGAGCAGTTCTTC

V: TRBV9
J: TRBJ2-7
length: 16
size: .
D: TRBD2
CDR3: CASSAPSGAGIIEQYF
DNA: TGTGCCAGCAGCGCTCCTAGTGGAGCGGGAATAATCGAGCAGTACTTC

V: TRBV2
J: TRBJ1-1
length: 15
size: .
D: .
CDR3: CASSEFWGANTEAFF
DNA: TGTGCCAGCAGTGAATTTTGGGGGGCTAACACTGAAGCTTTCTTT

V: TRBV5-4
J: TRBJ1-1
length: 14
size: .
D: TRBD1
CDR3: CASSVAGGVGVAFF
DNA: TGTGCCAGCAGCGTCGCAGGGGGCGTTGGGGTCGCTTTCTTT

V: TRBV4-1
J: TRBJ2-2
length: 17
size: .
D: TRBD2
CDR3: CASSPTSGGLGGGELFF
DNA: TGCGCCAGCAGCCCTACTAGCGGGGGGCTGGGGGGCGGGGAGCTGTTTTTT

V: TRBV28
J: TRBJ1-1
length: 12
size: few
D: TRBD1
CDR3: CASSDRVPEAFF
DNA: TGTGCCAGCAGCGACAGGGTCCCTGAAGCTTTCTTT

V: TRBV29-1
J: TRBJ2-7
length: 13
size: once
D: .
CDR3: CSVEGLDTYEQYF
DNA: TGCAGCGTTGAAGGCTTAGATACCTACGAGCAGTACTTC

V: TRBV5-1
J: TRBJ2-1
length: 14
size: .
D: .
CDR3: CASSPNPGSNEQFF
DNA: TGCGCCAGCAGCCCCAACCCAGGATCCAATGAGCAGTTCTTC

V: TRBV27
J: TRBJ2-7
length: 15
size: few
D: .
CDR3: CASRLTGQSSYEQYF
DNA: TGTGCCAGCAGACTTACAGGGCAGAGCTCCTACGAGCAGTACTTC

V: TRBV9
J: TRBJ1-1
length: 16
size: .
D: TRBD1
CDR3: CASSVEPGQGEVEAFF
DNA: TGTGCCAGCAGCGTAGAACCAGGACAGGGGGAGGTTGAAGCTTTCTTT

V: TRBV7-9
J: TRBJ2-7
length: 15
size: .
D: TRBD2
CDR3: CASSLVGGGAYEQYF
DNA: TGTGCCAGCAGCTTAGTGGGCGGGGGGGCCTACGAGCAGTACTTC

V: TRBV19
J: TRBJ1-2
length: 13
size: .
D: TRBD1
CDR3: CASSLGQGDGYTF
DNA: TGTGCCAGTAGTTTGGGACAGGGGGACGGCTACACCTTC